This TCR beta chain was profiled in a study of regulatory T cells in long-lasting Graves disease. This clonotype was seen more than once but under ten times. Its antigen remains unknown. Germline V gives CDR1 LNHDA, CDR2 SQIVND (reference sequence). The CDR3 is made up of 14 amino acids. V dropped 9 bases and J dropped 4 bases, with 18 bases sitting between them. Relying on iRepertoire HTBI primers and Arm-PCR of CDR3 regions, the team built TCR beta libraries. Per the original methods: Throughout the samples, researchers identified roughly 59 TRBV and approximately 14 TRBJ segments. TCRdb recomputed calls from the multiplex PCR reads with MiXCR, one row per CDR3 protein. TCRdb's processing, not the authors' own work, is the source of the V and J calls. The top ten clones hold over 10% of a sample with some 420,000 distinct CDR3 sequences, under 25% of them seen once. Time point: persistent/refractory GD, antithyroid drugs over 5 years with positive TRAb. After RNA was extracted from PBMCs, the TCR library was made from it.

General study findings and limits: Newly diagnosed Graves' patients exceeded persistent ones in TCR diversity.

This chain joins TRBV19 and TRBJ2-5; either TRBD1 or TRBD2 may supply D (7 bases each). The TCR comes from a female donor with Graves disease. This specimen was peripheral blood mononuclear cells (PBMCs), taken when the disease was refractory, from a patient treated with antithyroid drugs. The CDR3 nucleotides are TGTGCCAGCGGACCGTCAGGGGGGGTAGAGACCCAGTACTTC. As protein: CASGPSGGVETQYF.